The rows below give T cell receptor beta chains drawn from one sample of a study of neurological immune-mediated disorders. Each CDR3 protein gets one entry after TCRdb re-called the 5' RACE reads with MiXCR. This table holds around 79,000 distinct CDR3 sequences, 13% to 15% found once. Sequencing was carried out using PBMCs. These receptors originate from a woman in her forties or fifties in good health. The CDR3 runs from the conserved cysteine through the conserved F or W. Rows give clone size only sometimes, using once, few, many, or a class for an expanded clone.

V gene: TRBV29-1; J gene: TRBJ2-1; clone size: .; CDR3 protein: CSVATGDEQFF
V gene: TRBV28; J gene: TRBJ2-4; clone size: .; CDR3 protein: CAISSTGAGKYIQYF
V gene: TRBV20-1; J gene: TRBJ1-5; clone size: many; CDR3 protein: CSARSGSNQPQHF
V gene: TRBV28; J gene: TRBJ1-6; clone size: many; CDR3 protein: CASSFNREYNSPLHF
V gene: TRBV7-9; J gene: TRBJ1-4; clone size: .; CDR3 protein: CASSFSFPGEKLFF
V gene: TRBV12-3/TRBV12-4; J gene: TRBJ2-3; clone size: many; CDR3 protein: CASSLGPETDTQYF
V gene: TRBV20-1; J gene: TRBJ2-1; clone size: few; CDR3 protein: CSARDGQAKGHNEQFF
V gene: TRBV28; J gene: TRBJ1-2; clone size: many; CDR3 protein: CANSSTDRGQRGYTF
V gene: TRBV5-5; J gene: TRBJ1-3; clone size: many; CDR3 protein: CASSLGQPGNTIYF
V gene: TRBV28; J gene: TRBJ1-6; clone size: many; CDR3 protein: CASSRRNSPLHF
V gene: TRBV20-1; J gene: TRBJ2-3; clone size: many; CDR3 protein: CSAKSGGGSDTQYF
V gene: TRBV19; J gene: TRBJ1-1; clone size: .; CDR3 protein: CASNREGDTEAFF
V gene: TRBV5-1; J gene: TRBJ2-1; clone size: many; CDR3 protein: CASQIGQGNYNEQFF
V gene: TRBV5-1; J gene: TRBJ2-3; clone size: many; CDR3 protein: CASSPGWGATDTQYF
V gene: TRBV12-3/TRBV12-4; J gene: TRBJ2-2; clone size: many; CDR3 protein: CASSFGGNTGELFF
V gene: TRBV5-1; J gene: TRBJ2-3; clone size: many; CDR3 protein: CASSLEGDIFVDTQYF
V gene: TRBV7-7; J gene: TRBJ2-1; clone size: few; CDR3 protein: CASSVIRDYEQFF
V gene: TRBV7-9; J gene: TRBJ2-1; clone size: .; CDR3 protein: CASSSGLAQTYNEQFF
V gene: TRBV7-8; J gene: TRBJ2-3; clone size: .; CDR3 protein: CASSPRGIGTDTQYF
V gene: TRBV29-1; J gene: TRBJ2-5; clone size: .; CDR3 protein: CSVSRDRVQETQYF
V gene: TRBV5-5; J gene: TRBJ2-1; clone size: few; CDR3 protein: CASGRDNYNEQFF
V gene: TRBV7-8; J gene: TRBJ2-2; clone size: many; CDR3 protein: CASSLLRPGELFF
V gene: TRBV20-1; J gene: TRBJ2-2; clone size: many; CDR3 protein: CSARDFRTANTGELFF
V gene: TRBV6-5; J gene: TRBJ1-2; clone size: many; CDR3 protein: CASRSAGGPYGYTF
V gene: TRBV5-1; J gene: TRBJ1-1; clone size: few; CDR3 protein: CASSIGTELAFF
V gene: TRBV15; J gene: TRBJ1-5; clone size: many; CDR3 protein: CATSRDGGAWQPQHF
V gene: TRBV6-6; J gene: TRBJ1-1; clone size: .; CDR3 protein: CASSTGQGTEAFF
V gene: TRBV24-1; J gene: TRBJ2-7; clone size: many; CDR3 protein: CATHSPRGAHPGRQYF
V gene: TRBV24-1; J gene: TRBJ2-3; clone size: many; CDR3 protein: CATSGQGANTQYF
V gene: TRBV29-1; J gene: TRBJ2-7; clone size: .; CDR3 protein: CSANRGRGQYF
V gene: TRBV20-1; J gene: TRBJ2-3; clone size: .; CDR3 protein: CSAAQVTSGFTDTQYF
V gene: TRBV5-1; J gene: TRBJ1-1; clone size: many; CDR3 protein: CASRSAGTTEAFF
V gene: TRBV7-2; J gene: TRBJ2-7; clone size: many; CDR3 protein: CASSLGLAGGLSGQYF
V gene: TRBV24-1; J gene: TRBJ2-1; clone size: many; CDR3 protein: CATSGGVGNYNEQFF
V gene: TRBV5-1; J gene: TRBJ2-5; clone size: many; CDR3 protein: CASSLGPSGEETQYF
V gene: TRBV7-8; J gene: TRBJ2-3; clone size: many; CDR3 protein: CASSYSDTQYF
V gene: TRBV18; J gene: TRBJ1-5; clone size: many; CDR3 protein: CASSPTGGEPQHF
V gene: TRBV5-1; J gene: TRBJ2-2; clone size: many; CDR3 protein: CASSPSLTTGELFF
V gene: TRBV7-9; J gene: TRBJ1-2; clone size: many; CDR3 protein: CASSQQGVYNYGYTF
V gene: TRBV5-6; J gene: TRBJ2-3; clone size: .; CDR3 protein: CASSFYICSARDPKTGADTQYF
V gene: TRBV9; J gene: TRBJ2-1; clone size: many; CDR3 protein: CASSVGTSGSSYNEQFF
V gene: TRBV15; J gene: TRBJ2-7; clone size: many; CDR3 protein: CATSGRAAPDEQYF
V gene: TRBV27; J gene: TRBJ1-1; clone size: many; CDR3 protein: CASRPKQENTEAFF
V gene: TRBV20-1; J gene: TRBJ2-7; clone size: many; CDR3 protein: CSAGTSGGSGEQYF
V gene: TRBV12-3/TRBV12-4; J gene: TRBJ2-7; clone size: many; CDR3 protein: CASSLASPSYEQYF
V gene: TRBV5-6; J gene: TRBJ1-6; clone size: many; CDR3 protein: CASSLGQSDSPLHF
V gene: TRBV5-1; J gene: TRBJ2-3; clone size: many; CDR3 protein: CASSLDGTDTQYF
V gene: TRBV28; J gene: TRBJ1-5; clone size: many; CDR3 protein: CASKLAGNQPQHF
V gene: TRBV5-1; J gene: TRBJ2-2; clone size: many; CDR3 protein: CASSLRDSTGELFF
V gene: TRBV7-9; J gene: TRBJ2-2; clone size: many; CDR3 protein: CASSTPNTGELFF
V gene: TRBV20-1; J gene: TRBJ1-2; clone size: many; CDR3 protein: CSALPGTGSDYGYTF
V gene: TRBV5-1; J gene: TRBJ1-1; clone size: .; CDR3 protein: CASSIRQTNTEAFF
V gene: TRBV6-2/TRBV6-3; J gene: TRBJ1-1; clone size: many; CDR3 protein: CASSYISGQLNTEAFF
V gene: TRBV5-1; J gene: TRBJ1-6; clone size: many; CDR3 protein: CASGGTVDNSPLHF
V gene: TRBV7-2; J gene: TRBJ2-3; clone size: many; CDR3 protein: CASSFGVDTQYF